These 16 T cell receptor beta chains were all obtained from the same sample, sequenced in a study of cytomegalovirus exposure and HLA in healthy donors. Clones were read by immunoSEQ multiplex PCR, and TCRdb kept only the in-frame ones, dropping some. The table records 71,000 or so clones, 94% of them present only once. The sample was PBMCs. The receptors come from a woman aged 18 to 35 in good health and CMV-seronegative.

V gene TRBV7-2 combines with J gene TRBJ2-1; TRBD2 agrees at 10 bases. The germline CDR1 and CDR2 sequences are SGHTA and FQGNSA. Losses at the gene ends were 1 base for V and 8 bases for J; bases not matched to a gene: 14. The CDR3 covers 18 residues. DNA of the CDR3: TGTGCCAGCAGCTTAGGGCCCAGCGGGGGGGCCGCTTTCTATGAGCAGTTCTTC. Translation gives CASSLGPSGGAAFYEQFF.

This clone was detected only a few times. The J gene is TRBJ1-2, the V gene TRBV19, with 7 bases lining up with TRBD1. J was trimmed by 4 bases and V by 9 bases; bases with no gene match: 5. This CDR3 has 12 residues. Germline CDR1 is LNHDA and CDR2 is SQIVND (reference sequence). DNA for the CDR3: TGTGCCAGCGAGGGACAGAGCTATGGCTACACCTTC. Its translation is CASEGQSYGYTF.

V and J are TRBV30 and TRBJ2-3; no clear D. Germline V gene data show CDR1 as GTSNPN and CDR2 as SVGIG (reference sequence). The CDR3 loop spans 14 amino acids. Trimming left V 0 bases short and J 0 bases short, with 7 bases between. The CDR3 DNA is TGTGCCTGGAGTGTATCCAGTAGCACAGATACGCAGTATTTT. The encoded protein is CAWSVSSSTDTQYF. The full variable domain, in which reference TRBV30 and TRBJ2-3 provide the parts outside the CDR3, is SQTIHQWPATLVQPVGSPLSLECTVEGTSNPNLYWYRQAAGRGLQLLFYSVGIGQISSEVPQNLSASRPQDRQFILSSKKLLLSDSGFYLCAWSVSSSTDTQYFGPGTRLTVL.

This sequence joins TRBV7-2 and TRBJ2-7; 10 bases agree with TRBD1. V shed 8 bases, J shed 2 bases, and the junction held 6 bases outside the gene matches. CDR3 length: 14 amino acids. Germline V gives CDR1 SGHTA, CDR2 FQGNSA. The CDR3 is CASQPTGGPYEQYF. CDR3 DNA sequence: TGTGCCAGCCAACCGACAGGGGGCCCCTACGAGCAGTACTTC.

CDR3 DNA: TGTGCCAGCAGCTCTCGAGACAGGGCCATCAATCAGCCCCAGCATTTT. Translated, it gives CASSSRDRAINQPQHF. The V and J genes are TRBV7-8 and TRBJ1-5; TRBD1 agrees at 7 bases. This CDR3 is built from 16 residues. The V gene end was trimmed by 4 bases and the J gene end by 3 bases; junction bases not matched to a gene: 9. Germline CDR1 and CDR2: SGHVS and FQNEAQ.

The rearrangement uses TRBV30 and TRBJ2-7; TRBD1 agrees at 10 bases. The CDR3 spans 13 residues. Germline lookup yields CDR1 GTSNPN and CDR2 SVGIG (reference sequence). The junction had 2 bases not matched to a gene; V was cut back by 5 bases and J by 1 base. The CDR3 nucleotides read TGTGCCTGGCGGGACAGGGGTTCCTACGAGCAGTACTTC. Translated: CAWRDRGSYEQYF.

The chain is built from TRBV10-2 and TRBJ2-5; no definite D call. Trimming took off 3 bases at V and 2 bases at J, with 7 bases between the two ends. Germline-derived CDR1 and CDR2 are WSHSY and SAAADI. CDR3 size: 13 residues. The CDR3 DNA reads TGCGCCAGCAGTGACAGGAATCAAGAGACCCAGTACTTC. Translated: CASSDRNQETQYF.

This sequence joins TRBV11-3 and TRBJ1-1; D gene ambiguous. V lost 5 bases to trimming and J lost 8 bases, with 12 bases between them. CDR1 and CDR2 from the germline V gene are SGHNT and YENEEA. CDR3 length equals 12 residues. CDR3 nucleotide sequence: TGTGCCAGCAGCACTCGAGGTCAAGAAGCTTTCTTT. Amino acid sequence: CASSTRGQEAFF.

The chain links TRBV29-1 to TRBJ1-1; 8 nucleotides line up with TRBD1. CDR1 is SQVTM, CDR2 ANQGSEA, per germline. Germline trimming cut 2 bases from V and 0 bases from J; bases unmatched to any gene: 8. The CDR3 covers 16 residues. The CDR3 DNA follows: TGCAGCGTTGAAATCCGGACAGGGTCACTGAACACTGAAGCTTTCTTT. Translating gives CSVEIRTGSLNTEAFF.

The chain uses TRBV7-8 and TRBJ2-7, with a weak D call TRBD2 (6 bases). The CDR3 runs to 14 residues. V gave up 3 bases and J gave up 3 bases, with 12 bases separating them. Germline CDR1 is SGHVS and CDR2 is FQNEAQ. CDR3 in amino acids: CASSFLEGNYEQYF. CDR3 bases: TGTGCCAGCAGCTTCCTGGAGGGTAACTACGAGCAGTACTTC.

The chain uses TRBV19 and TRBJ1-1; D is possibly TRBD1 (5 bases). V dropped 3 bases and J dropped 7 bases, with 15 bases sitting between them. The CDR3 runs to 14 residues. The V gene's germline CDR1 is LNHDA and CDR2 SQIVND (reference sequence). The CDR3 spells CASSIDGRGNEAFF. The CDR3 bases are TGTGCCAGTAGTATCGACGGGAGGGGAAATGAAGCTTTCTTT.

In this sample, this clone turned up a few times. The rearrangement uses TRBV11-2 and TRBJ1-5; the D gene is possibly TRBD1 (6 bases). The CDR3 consists of 14 residues. Per germline, CDR1 SGHAT and CDR2 FQNNGV. Trimming shortened V by 5 bases and J by 8 bases, and 16 bases separated the two germline ends. The CDR3 protein is CASSPTGSMEPQHF. DNA of the CDR3: TGTGCCAGCAGCCCCACAGGGAGCATGGAGCCCCAGCATTTT.

V gene TRBV11-1 combines with J gene TRBJ2-2; 12 positions agree with TRBD1. This CDR3 is built from 18 residues. The germline V gene encodes CDR1 SGHAT and CDR2 FQDESV (reference sequence). The J segment lost 4 bases and the V segment lost 4 bases, leaving 10 bases of the junction unmatched. The chain's CDR3 is CASSWGQGASSGTGELFF. CDR3 bases: TGTGCCAGCAGCTGGGGACAGGGGGCGTCTTCAGGCACCGGGGAGCTGTTTTTT.

V gene TRBV6-4 combines with J gene TRBJ1-5, with 10 bases lining up with TRBD1. Germline-derived CDR1 and CDR2 are MRHNA and SNTAGT. V lost 3 bases and J lost 7; bases outside the gene matches: 3. The CDR3 loop spans 14 amino acids. This CDR3 is CASSESTGGQPQHF. CDR3 coding DNA: TGTGCCAGCAGTGAATCGACAGGGGGCCAGCCCCAGCATTTT.

The CDR3 protein is CASSLGGTGSGYGYTF. CDR3 bases: TGTGCCAGCAGCTTAGGAGGGACAGGGAGTGGGTATGGCTACACCTTC. This rearrangement joins TRBV7-9 to TRBJ1-2, with TRBD1 matching over 9 bases. J gave up 5 bases and V 1 base, and 8 bases lay outside the gene matches. CDR1 and CDR2 (germline): SEHNR, FQNEAQ (reference sequence). The CDR3 extends over 16 amino acids. Full variable domain (rest looked up from reference TRBV7-9 and TRBJ1-2): DTGVSQNPRHKITKRGQNVTFRCDPISEHNRLYWYRQTLGQGPEFLTYFQNEAQLEKSRLLSDRFSAERPKGSFSTLEIQRTEQGDSAMYLCASSLGGTGSGYGYTFGSGTRLTVV.

The chain employs TRBV18 and TRBJ2-5, with 12 bases lining up with TRBD2. The V segment lost 4 bases and the J segment 2 bases; nucleotides outside the gene matches: 8. Germline values: CDR1 KGHSH, CDR2 LQKENI. The CDR3 length is 17 residues. The CDR3 DNA sequence: TGTGCCAGCTCACTCGGACTAGCGGGATTCATGCAAGAGACCCAGTACTTC. It translates to CASSLGLAGFMQETQYF. The whole variable domain, filled in from reference TRBV18 and TRBJ2-5, reads NAGVMQNPRHLVRRRGQEARLRCSPMKGHSHVYWYRQLPEEGLKFMVYLQKENIIDESGMPKERFSAEFPKEGPSILRIQQVVRGDSAAYFCASSLGLAGFMQETQYFGPGTRLLVL.